Listed here are 2 T cell receptor beta chains from one sample, sequenced in a study of blood T cells in healthy people across ages. A second PCR of 7 to 11 cycles used a sample-barcoded 5' primer and a J-beta primer mix. TCRdb called the 5' RACE reads again in MiXCR, with one record for every CDR3 protein. This sample has over a million distinct CDR3 sequences, with more than 40% found just once. The specimen sequenced was blood. The origin of the receptors is a woman aged 55 to 70 in good health.

V and J are TRBV6-1 and TRBJ2-7; the match to TRBD2 covers 7 bases. The germline V gene has CDR1 MNHNS and CDR2 SASEGT. CDR3 size: 14 residues. Trimming at V came to 7 bases and at J to 0 bases, leaving 6 bases not matched to a gene. The CDR3: CASTEGGSSYEQYF. The DNA for the CDR3 is TGTGCCAGCACCGAGGGAGGGAGCTCCTACGAGCAGTACTTC.

This clonotype was seen more than once but under ten times. This chain joins TRBV13 and TRBJ2-3, with 8 bases aligning to TRBD2. The CDR3 sequence is 16 residues long. V lost 0 bases and J lost 3; bases outside the gene matches: 5. Germline-derived CDR1 and CDR2 are PRHDT and FYEKMQ (reference sequence). CDR3 protein: CASSLGGLGGTDTQYF. The DNA for the CDR3 is TGTGCCAGCAGCTTAGGGGGACTAGGGGGAACAGATACGCAGTATTTT.